This TCR beta chain was sequenced for a study of cytomegalovirus exposure and HLA in healthy donors. Study-level findings and limits: Later on, analysis showed that most CMV-associated TCR beta chains appeared to be HLA-restricted.

Concerning this clone: Its antigen is currently unknown.

Both 60 Vbeta primers and 13 Jbeta primers went into the PCR. The assay was immunoSEQ multiplex PCR, and TCRdb's table has in-frame clones only and misses some. Of around 130,000 clones in the sample, 81% are singletons; the top ten hold less than 2.5%. J gave up 5 bases and V 2 bases, and 4 bases lay outside the gene matches. The CDR3 runs to 15 residues. Per germline, CDR1 LNHDA and CDR2 SQIVND (reference sequence). V and J are TRBV19 and TRBJ2-2, with 8 bases matching TRBD2. The clonotype comes from a woman aged 40 to 55 in good health and CMV-seronegative. The sequenced material came from PBMCs. CDR3 protein: CASSILPGGTGELFF. The DNA for the CDR3 is TGTGCCAGTAGTATACTCCCGGGAGGGACCGGGGAGCTGTTTTTT.